One T cell receptor (beta chain) is described in this entry. The germline V gene has CDR1 MNHEY and CDR2 SVGAGI. CDR3 length: 13 amino acids. Trimming removed 5 bases from V and 4 bases from J, with 11 bases in between. Study processing details: For nucleated cells, counts were estimated from reference gene primer amplification. Libraries were prepared by immunoSEQ multiplex PCR; TCRdb keeps only in-frame clonotypes and omits some of them. That table gives V, J and clone size, and the DNA gave D and trimming. This table holds more than 30,000 clones, about 90% found once. The data are from a study of blood T cell repertoires in COVID-19.

V gene TRBV6-5 combines with J gene TRBJ1-2; D is perhaps TRBD1 (5 bases). This receptor was taken from a woman between 40 and 50 years old with active or convalescent COVID-19. What was sequenced was peripheral blood. CDR3: CASSTFDSYGYTF. CDR3 sequence (DNA): TGTGCCAGCAGTACATTCGACAGCTATGGCTACACCTTC.